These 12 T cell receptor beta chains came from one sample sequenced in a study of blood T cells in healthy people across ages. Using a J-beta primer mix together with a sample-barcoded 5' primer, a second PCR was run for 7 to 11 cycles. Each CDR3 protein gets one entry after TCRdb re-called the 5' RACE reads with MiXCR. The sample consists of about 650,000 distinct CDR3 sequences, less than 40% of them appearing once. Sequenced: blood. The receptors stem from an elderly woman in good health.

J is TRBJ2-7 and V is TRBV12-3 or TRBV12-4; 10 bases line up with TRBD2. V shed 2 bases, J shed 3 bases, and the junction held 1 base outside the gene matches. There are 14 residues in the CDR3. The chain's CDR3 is CASSLLAGVYEQYF. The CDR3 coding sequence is TGTGCCAGCAGTTTACTAGCGGGAGTCTACGAGCAGTACTTC.

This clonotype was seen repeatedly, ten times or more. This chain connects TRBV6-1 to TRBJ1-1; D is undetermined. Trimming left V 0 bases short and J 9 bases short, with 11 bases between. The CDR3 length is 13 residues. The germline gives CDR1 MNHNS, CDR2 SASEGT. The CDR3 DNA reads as TGTGCCAGCAGTGAAGCGCGGGATACGAAAGCTTTCTTT. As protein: CASSEARDTKAFF.

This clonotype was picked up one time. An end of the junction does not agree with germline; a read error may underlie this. The CDR3 DNA reads TGCGCCAGCAGCTTGGAAAGGGGTGGCAACACCTTC. Translation: CASSLERGGNTF. The rearrangement joins TRBV5-1 to TRBJ1-2; weak D call: TRBD1 (5 bases). Germline loops: CDR1 SGHRS, CDR2 YFSETQ. The CDR3 is 12 residues long. The full variable domain, completed using reference TRBV5-1 and TRBJ1-2, is KAGVTQTPRYLIKTRGQQVTLSCSPISGHRSVSWYQQTPGQGLQFLFEYFSETQRNKGNFPGRFSGRQFSNSRSEMNVSTLELGDSALYLCASSLERGGNTFGSGTRLTVV.

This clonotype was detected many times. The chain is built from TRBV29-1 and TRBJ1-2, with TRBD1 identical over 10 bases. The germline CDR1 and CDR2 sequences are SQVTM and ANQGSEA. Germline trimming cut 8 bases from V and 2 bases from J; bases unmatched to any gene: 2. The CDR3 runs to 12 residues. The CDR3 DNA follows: TGCAGCATGGGACAGGGGAACTATGGCTACACCTTC. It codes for CSMGQGNYGYTF.

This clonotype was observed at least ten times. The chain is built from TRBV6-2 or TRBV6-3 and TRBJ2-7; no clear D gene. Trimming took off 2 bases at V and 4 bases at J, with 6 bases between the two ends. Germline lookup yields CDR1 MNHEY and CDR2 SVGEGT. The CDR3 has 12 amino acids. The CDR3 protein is CASSYRRYEQYF. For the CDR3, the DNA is TGTGCCAGCAGTTACCGCCGGTACGAGCAGTACTTC.

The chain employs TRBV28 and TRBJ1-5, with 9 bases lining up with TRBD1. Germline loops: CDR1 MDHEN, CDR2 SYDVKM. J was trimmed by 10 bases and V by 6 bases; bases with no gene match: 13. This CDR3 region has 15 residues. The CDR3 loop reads CASRRGQGSLSPQHF. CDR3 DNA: TGTGCCAGCAGGAGAGGACAGGGGTCATTGTCCCCCCAGCATTTT.

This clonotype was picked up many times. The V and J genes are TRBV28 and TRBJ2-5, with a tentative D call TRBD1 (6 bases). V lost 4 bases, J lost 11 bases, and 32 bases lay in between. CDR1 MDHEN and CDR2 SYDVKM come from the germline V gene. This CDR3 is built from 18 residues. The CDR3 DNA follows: TGTGCCAGCAGTTCTTACGCTACCCCCGGGACACCGGTCTTAGAGCAGTACTTC. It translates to CASSSYATPGTPVLEQYF. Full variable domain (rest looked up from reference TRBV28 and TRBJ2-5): DVKVTQSSRYLVKRTGEKVFLECVQDMDHENMFWYRQDPGLGLRLIYFSYDVKMKEKGDIPEGYSVSREKKERFSLILESASTNQTSMYLCASSSYATPGTPVLEQYFGPGTRLLVL.

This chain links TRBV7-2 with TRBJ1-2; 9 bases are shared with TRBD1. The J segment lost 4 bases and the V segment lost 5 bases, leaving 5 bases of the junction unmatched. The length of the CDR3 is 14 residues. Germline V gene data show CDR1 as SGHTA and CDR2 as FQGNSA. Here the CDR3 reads CASSRTGESYGYTF. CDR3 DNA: TGTGCCAGCAGCCGGACAGGGGAAAGCTATGGCTACACCTTC.

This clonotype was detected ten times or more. The CDR3 coding sequence is TGCAGCGTCCTGCTCCCCTACAATGAGCAGTTCTTC. It codes for CSVLLPYNEQFF. The V call is TRBV29-1, the J call TRBJ2-1; D unclear. Trimming removed 6 bases at V and 2 bases at J, with 8 bases between. CDR1 SQVTM and CDR2 ANQGSEA come from the germline V gene. The CDR3 contains 12 residues.

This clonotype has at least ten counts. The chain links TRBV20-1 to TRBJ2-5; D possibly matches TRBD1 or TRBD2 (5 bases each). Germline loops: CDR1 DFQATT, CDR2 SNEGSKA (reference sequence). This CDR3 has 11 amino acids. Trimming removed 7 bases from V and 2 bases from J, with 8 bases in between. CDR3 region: CSGEGQETQYF. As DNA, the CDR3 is TGCAGTGGAGAGGGGCAAGAGACCCAGTACTTC.

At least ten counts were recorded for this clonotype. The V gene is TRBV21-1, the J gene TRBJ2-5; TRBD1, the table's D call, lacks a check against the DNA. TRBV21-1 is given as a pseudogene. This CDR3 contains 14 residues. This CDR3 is CASSEDKYQETQYF. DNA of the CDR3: TGTGCCAGCAGCGAGGACAAGTACCAAGAGACCCAGTACTTC.

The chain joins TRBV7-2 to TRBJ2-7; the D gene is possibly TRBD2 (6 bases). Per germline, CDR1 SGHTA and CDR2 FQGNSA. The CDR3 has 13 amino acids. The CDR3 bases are TGTGTCGGACAAAGGGCGCGGGGCTACGAGCAGTACTTC. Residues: CVGQRARGYEQYF.